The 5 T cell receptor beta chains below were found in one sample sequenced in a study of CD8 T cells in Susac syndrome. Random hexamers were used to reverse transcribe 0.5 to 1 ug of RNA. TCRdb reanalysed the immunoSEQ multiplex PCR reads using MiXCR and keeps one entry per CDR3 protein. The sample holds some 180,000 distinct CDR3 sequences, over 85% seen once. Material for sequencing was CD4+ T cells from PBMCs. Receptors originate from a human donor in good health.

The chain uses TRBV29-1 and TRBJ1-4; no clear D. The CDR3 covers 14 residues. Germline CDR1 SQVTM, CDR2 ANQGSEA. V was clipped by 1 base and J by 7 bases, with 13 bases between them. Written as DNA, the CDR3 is TGCAGCGTTGAAGTCCAGCCGGGCTCTGAAAAACTGTTTTTT. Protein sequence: CSVEVQPGSEKLFF.

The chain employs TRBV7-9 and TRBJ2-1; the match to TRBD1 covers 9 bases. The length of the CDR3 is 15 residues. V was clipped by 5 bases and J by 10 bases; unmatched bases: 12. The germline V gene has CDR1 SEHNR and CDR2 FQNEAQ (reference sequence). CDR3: CASSLSGTGWREQFF. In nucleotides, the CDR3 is TGTGCCAGCAGCCTCTCCGGGACAGGGTGGAGGGAGCAGTTCTTC.

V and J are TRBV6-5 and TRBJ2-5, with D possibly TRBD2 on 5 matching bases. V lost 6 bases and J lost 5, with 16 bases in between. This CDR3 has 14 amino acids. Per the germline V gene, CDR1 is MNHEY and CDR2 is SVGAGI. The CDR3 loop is CASSRAGVGETQYF. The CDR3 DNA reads TGTGCCAGCAGCCGGGCCGGGGTGGGGGAGACCCAGTACTTC.

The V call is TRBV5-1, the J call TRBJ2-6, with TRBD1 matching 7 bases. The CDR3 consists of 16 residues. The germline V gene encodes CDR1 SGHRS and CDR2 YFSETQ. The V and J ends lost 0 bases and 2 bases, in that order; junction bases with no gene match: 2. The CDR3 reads CASSLAQGAGANVLTF. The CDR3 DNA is TGCGCCAGCAGCTTGGCGCAGGGGGCTGGGGCCAACGTCCTGACTTTC.

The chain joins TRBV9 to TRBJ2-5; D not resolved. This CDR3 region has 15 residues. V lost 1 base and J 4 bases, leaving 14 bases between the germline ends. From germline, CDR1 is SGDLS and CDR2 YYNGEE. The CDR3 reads CASSVSSRVGETQYF. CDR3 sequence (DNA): TGTGCCAGCAGCGTATCCAGTAGGGTGGGAGAGACCCAGTACTTC. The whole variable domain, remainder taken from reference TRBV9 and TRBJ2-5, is DSGVTQTPKHLITATGQRVTLRCSPRSGDLSVYWYQQSLDQGLQFLIQYYNGEERAKGNILERFSAQQFPDLHSELNLSSLELGDSALYFCASSVSSRVGETQYFGPGTRLLVL.